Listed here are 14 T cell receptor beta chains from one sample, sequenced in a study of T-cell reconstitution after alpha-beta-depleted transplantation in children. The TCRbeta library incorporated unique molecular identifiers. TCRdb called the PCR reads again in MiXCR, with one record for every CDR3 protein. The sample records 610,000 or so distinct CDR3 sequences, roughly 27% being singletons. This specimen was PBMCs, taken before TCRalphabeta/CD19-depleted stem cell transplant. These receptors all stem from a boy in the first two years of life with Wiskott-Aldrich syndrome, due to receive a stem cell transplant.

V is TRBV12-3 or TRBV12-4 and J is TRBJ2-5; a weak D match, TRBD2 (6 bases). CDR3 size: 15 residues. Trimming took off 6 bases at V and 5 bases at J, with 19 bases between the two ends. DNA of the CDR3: TGTGCCAGCAGCCTCTTAGGAGGGCTCTGGGAGACCCAGTACTTC. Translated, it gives CASSLLGGLWETQYF.

The CDR3 bases are TGTGCCAGCAGACCCCGTGGCCTGAACACTGAAGCTTTCTTT. This translates into CASRPRGLNTEAFF. This chain uses TRBV6-1 with TRBJ1-1; D is undetermined. The CDR3 loop spans 14 amino acids. The V end lost 6 bases, the J end lost 0 bases, and 11 bases lay between the germline ends. CDR1 and CDR2 from the germline V gene are MNHNS and SASEGT.

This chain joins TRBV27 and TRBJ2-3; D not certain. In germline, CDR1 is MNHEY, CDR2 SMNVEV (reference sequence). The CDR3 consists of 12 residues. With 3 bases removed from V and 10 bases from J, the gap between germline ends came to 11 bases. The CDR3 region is CASSFLGIAQYF. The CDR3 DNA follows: TGTGCCAGCAGTTTTTTAGGAATAGCGCAGTATTTT.

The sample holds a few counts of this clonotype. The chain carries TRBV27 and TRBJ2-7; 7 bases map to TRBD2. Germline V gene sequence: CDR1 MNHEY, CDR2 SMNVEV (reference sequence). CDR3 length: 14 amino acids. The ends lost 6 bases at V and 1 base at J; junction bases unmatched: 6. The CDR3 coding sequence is TGTGCCAGCAGGCCTAGCGGTGAGTCCTACGAGCAGTACTTC. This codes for CASRPSGESYEQYF.

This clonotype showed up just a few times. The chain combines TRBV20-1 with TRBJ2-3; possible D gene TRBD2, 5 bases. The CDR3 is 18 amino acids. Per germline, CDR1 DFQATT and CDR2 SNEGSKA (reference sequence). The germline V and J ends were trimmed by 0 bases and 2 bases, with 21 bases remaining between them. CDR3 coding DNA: TGCAGTGCTAGAGATCTTAACAAGCGGATGCTGAACACAGATACGCAGTATTTT. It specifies CSARDLNKRMLNTDTQYF.

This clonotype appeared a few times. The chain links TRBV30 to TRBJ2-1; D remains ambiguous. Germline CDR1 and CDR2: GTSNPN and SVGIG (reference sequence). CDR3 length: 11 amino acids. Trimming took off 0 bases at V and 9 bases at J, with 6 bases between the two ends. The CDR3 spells CAWSVLAEQFF. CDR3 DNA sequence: TGTGCCTGGAGTGTATTAGCTGAGCAGTTCTTC.

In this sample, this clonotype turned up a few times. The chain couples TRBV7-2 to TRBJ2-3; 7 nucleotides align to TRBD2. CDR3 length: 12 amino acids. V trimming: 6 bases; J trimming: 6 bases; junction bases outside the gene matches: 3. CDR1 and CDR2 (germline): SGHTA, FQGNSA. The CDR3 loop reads CASRKLADTQYF. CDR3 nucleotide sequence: TGTGCCAGCAGGAAACTAGCGGATACGCAGTATTTT.

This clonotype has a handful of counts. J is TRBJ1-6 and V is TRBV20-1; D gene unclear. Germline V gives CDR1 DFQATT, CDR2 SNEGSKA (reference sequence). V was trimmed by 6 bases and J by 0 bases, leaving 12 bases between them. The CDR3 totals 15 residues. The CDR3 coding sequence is TGCAGTGCAAGAAACAGTTACTCCTATAATTCACCCCTCCACTTT. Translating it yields CSARNSYSYNSPLHF.

The DNA of the CDR3 is TGCGCCAGCAGTATGCCGTCAGGACTAGCGTCGGATACGCAGTATTTT. Its translation: CASSMPSGLASDTQYF. V and J are TRBV5-1 and TRBJ2-3; 9 bases match TRBD2. Trimming took 5 bases from V and 6 from J; bases not matched to a gene: 13. CDR1 and CDR2 from the germline V gene are SGHRS and YFSETQ. This CDR3 has 16 amino acids.

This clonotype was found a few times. For the CDR3, the DNA is TGTGCCAGCACCCAGGCCACTAGAACCGAGCAGTTCTTC. Translated: CASTQATRTEQFF. The rearrangement joins TRBV2 to TRBJ2-1; possibly TRBD2 for D (5 bases). Germline V gene data show CDR1 as SNHLY and CDR2 as FYNNEI. Trimming left V 7 bases short and J 10 bases short, with 17 bases between. The CDR3 runs to 13 residues.

The chain's CDR3 is CSARASVTGELFF. The CDR3 region has the DNA TGCAGTGCTAGAGCTAGCGTAACCGGGGAGCTGTTTTTT. V is TRBV20-1 and J is TRBJ2-2, with D tentatively TRBD2 (6 bases). There are 13 residues in the CDR3. The germline V gene encodes CDR1 DFQATT and CDR2 SNEGSKA (reference sequence). Trimming stripped 1 base from V and 5 bases from J, with 8 bases between.

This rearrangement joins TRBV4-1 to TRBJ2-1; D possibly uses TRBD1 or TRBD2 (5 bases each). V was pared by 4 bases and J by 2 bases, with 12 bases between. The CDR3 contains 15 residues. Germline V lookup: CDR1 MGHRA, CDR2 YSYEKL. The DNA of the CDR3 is TGCGCCAGCAGCCCCGGGGCGGTAGCCTACAATGAGCAGTTCTTC. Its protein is CASSPGAVAYNEQFF.

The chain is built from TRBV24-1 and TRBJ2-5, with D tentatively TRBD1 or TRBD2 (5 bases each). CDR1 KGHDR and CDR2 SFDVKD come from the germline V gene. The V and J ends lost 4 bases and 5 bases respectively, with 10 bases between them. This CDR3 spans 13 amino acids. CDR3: CATSEGVTETQYF. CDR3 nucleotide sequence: TGTGCCACCAGTGAGGGGGTAACGGAGACCCAGTACTTC.

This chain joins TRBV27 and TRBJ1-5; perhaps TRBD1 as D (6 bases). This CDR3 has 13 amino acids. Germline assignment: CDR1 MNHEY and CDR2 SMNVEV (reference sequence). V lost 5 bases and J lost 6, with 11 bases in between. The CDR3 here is CASSITGTQPQHF. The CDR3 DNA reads TGTGCCAGCAGTATTACAGGGACTCAGCCCCAGCATTTT.